This T cell receptor (beta chain) was identified during a study of graft-versus-host responses after intestinal transplantation. TCRdb's table, derived via immunoSEQ multiplex PCR, lists solely in-frame clones and lacks some. The table lists roughly 77,000 clones, roughly nine tenths of them singletons. Germline lookup yields CDR1 SGHVS and CDR2 FNYEAQ. The junction had 23 bases not matched to a gene; V was cut back by 8 bases and J by 5 bases. The CDR3 runs 18 residues. Worth noting for this clone: Its antigen is undetermined.

This clonotype was sampled from a human donor who received an intestinal transplant. The chain links TRBV7-6 to TRBJ2-5; 7 positions agree with TRBD1. Sequences were derived from unstimulated CD8+ T cells sorted from spleen or lymph node cells, sampled before intestinal transplant. The CDR3 region has the DNA TGTGCCAGCTCGGGTCCATCCGAGGTCTTGGGACAGAGGGAGACCCAGTACTTC. It translates to CASSGPSEVLGQRETQYF. The variable domain in full, completed from reference TRBV7-6 and TRBJ2-5, reads GAGVSQSPRYKVTKRGQDVALRCDPISGHVSLYWYRQALGQGPEFLTYFNYEAQQDKSGLPNDRFSAERPEGSISTLTIQRTEQRDSAMYRCASSGPSEVLGQRETQYFGPGTRLLVL.